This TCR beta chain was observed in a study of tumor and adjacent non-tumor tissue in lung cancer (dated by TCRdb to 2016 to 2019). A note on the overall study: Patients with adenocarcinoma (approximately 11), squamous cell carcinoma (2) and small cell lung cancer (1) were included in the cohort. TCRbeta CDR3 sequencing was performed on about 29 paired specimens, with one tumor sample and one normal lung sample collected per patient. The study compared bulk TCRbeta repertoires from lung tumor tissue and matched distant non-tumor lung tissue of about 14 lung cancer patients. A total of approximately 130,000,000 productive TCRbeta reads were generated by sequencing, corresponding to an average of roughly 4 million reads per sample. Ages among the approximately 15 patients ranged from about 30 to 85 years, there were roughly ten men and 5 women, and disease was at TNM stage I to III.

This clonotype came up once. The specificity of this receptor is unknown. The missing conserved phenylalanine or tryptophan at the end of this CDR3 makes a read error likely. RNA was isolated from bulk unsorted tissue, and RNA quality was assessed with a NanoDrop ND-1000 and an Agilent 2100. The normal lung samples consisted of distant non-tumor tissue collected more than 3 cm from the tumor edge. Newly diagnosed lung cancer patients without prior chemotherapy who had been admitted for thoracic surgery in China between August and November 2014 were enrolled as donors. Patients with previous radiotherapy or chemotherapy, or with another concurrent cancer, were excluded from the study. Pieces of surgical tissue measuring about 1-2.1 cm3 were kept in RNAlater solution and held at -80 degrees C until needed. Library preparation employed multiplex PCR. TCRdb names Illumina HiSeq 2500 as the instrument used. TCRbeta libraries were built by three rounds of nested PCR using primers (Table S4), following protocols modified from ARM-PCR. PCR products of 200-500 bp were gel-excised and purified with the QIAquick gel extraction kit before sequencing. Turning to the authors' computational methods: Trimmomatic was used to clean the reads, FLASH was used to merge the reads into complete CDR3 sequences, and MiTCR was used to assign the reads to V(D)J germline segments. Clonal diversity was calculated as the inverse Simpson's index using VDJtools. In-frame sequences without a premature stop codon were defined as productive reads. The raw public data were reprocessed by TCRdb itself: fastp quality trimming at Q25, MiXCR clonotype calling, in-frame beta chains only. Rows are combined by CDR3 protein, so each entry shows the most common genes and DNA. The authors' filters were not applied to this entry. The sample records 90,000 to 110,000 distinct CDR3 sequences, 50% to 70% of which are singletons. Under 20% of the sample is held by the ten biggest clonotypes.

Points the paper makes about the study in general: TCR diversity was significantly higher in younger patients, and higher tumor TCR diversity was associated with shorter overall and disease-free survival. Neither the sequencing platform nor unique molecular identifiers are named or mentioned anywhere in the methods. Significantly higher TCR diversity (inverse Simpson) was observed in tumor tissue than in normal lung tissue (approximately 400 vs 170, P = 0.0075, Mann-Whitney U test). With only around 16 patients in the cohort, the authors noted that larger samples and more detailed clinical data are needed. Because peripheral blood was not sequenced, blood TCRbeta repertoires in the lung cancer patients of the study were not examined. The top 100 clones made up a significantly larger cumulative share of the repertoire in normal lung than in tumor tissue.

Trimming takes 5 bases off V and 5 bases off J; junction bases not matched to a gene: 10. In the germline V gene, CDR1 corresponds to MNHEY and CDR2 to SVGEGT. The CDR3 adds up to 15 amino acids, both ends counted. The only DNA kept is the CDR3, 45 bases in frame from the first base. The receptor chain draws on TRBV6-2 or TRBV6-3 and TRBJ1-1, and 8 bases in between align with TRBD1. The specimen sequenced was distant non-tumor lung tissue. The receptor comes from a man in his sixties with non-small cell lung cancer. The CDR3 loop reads CASSPSPGGRTEAFY. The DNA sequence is TGTGCCAGCAGTCCATCCCCAGGGGGCAGAACTGAAGCTTTCTAT.